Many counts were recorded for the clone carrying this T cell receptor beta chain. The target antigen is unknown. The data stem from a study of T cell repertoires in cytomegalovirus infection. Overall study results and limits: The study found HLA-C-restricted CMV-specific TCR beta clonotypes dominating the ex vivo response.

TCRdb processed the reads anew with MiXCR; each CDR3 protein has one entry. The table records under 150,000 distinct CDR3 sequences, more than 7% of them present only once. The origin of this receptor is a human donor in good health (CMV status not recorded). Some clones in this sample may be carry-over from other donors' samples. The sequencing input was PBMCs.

CDR3 sequence: CASSLPVYGYTF. CDR3 DNA sequence: TGTGCCAGCAGCTTACCTGTCTATGGCTACACCTTC. This chain uses TRBV7-9 with TRBJ1-2; D is unresolved. Per the germline V gene, CDR1 is SEHNR and CDR2 is FQNEAQ (reference sequence). This CDR3 spans 12 amino acids. V lost 2 bases, J lost 4 bases, and 5 bases lay in between.